Below, one T cell receptor (beta chain) is given with its context. Losses at the gene ends were 6 bases for V and 8 bases for J; bases not matched to a gene: 6. CDR3 length equals 12 residues. The data were taken from a study of blood T cell repertoires in COVID-19. The wider study: Both acute and convalescent COVID-19 samples were obtained from the United States, Italy and Spain. PBMCs, B-cell-depleted T cells, or T cells were the source of the cDNA or gDNA that made up the material.

How the authors handled the data: Nucleated cell number was recorded as an estimate derived from reference gene primer amplification. The assay was immunoSEQ multiplex PCR, and TCRdb's table has in-frame clones only and misses some. The V and J calls and clone size are taken from that table; D and trimming were inferred from the DNA. The repertoire holds 150,000 to 200,000 clones, with roughly 87% as singletons. The TCR comes from a man in his sixties with active or convalescent COVID-19. The chain uses TRBV12-3 or TRBV12-4 and TRBJ1-2; 7 nucleotides agree with TRBD1. What was sequenced was peripheral blood. CDR3 region: CASSRDRVGYTF. DNA of the CDR3: TGTGCCAGCAGCCGAGACAGGGTCGGCTACACCTTC.